Each of the 4 T cell receptor beta chains below was sequenced from the same sample in a study of blood T cells in healthy people across ages. Together with a sample-barcoded 5' primer, a J-beta primer mix was included in a second PCR lasting roughly 6 to 12 cycles. TCRdb fed the 5' RACE reads into MiXCR, producing one record per CDR3 protein. This table holds about 670,000 distinct CDR3 sequences, about 50% found once. The source material was blood. The source of these receptors is a woman older than 75 in good health.

The chain employs TRBV4-1 and TRBJ1-5; no firm D call. CDR3 length: 16 residues. V was pared by 0 bases and J by 0 bases, with 9 bases between. CDR1 and CDR2 from the germline V gene are MGHRA and YSYEKL. CDR3 loop: CASSQDARYSNQPQHF. DNA for the CDR3: TGCGCCAGCAGCCAAGATGCTCGTTATAGCAATCAGCCCCAGCATTTT.

DNA of the CDR3: TGCAGCGCGGCCGTGGGTTCCCCCACAGATACGCAGCATTTT. Its translation is CSAAVGSPTDTQHF. This rearrangement joins TRBV29-1 to TRBJ2-3; no reliable D call. The DNA end is more similar to TRBJ1-5, so the J call may be wrong. Germline V gene sequence: CDR1 SQVTM, CDR2 ANQGSEA. The CDR3 extends over 14 amino acids.

Turning to this clonotype: A read error is possible here, since a much larger clone lies one base away. The chain combines TRBV6-9 with TRBJ2-7, with D possibly being TRBD2 (7 bases). CDR1 and CDR2 (germline): MNHGY, SVAAGI. This CDR3 comprises 18 residues. V lost 7 bases and J 0 bases, leaving 25 bases between the germline ends. In nucleotides, the CDR3 is TGTGCCAGCAAGTTAGGGGGGGGTAAAACACCAAACTCCTACGAGCAGTACTTC. Amino acid sequence: CASKLGGGKTPNSYEQYF.

Concerning this clonotype itself: This may come from a read error, since a much larger clone is one base off. CDR3 sequence: CASSDDGTGNSDEQYF. CDR3 DNA sequence: TGTGCCAGCAGTGATGACGGGACAGGGAACTCCGACGAGCAGTACTTC. The V and J genes are TRBV25-1 and TRBJ2-7; TRBD1 aligns across 9 bases. Per germline, CDR1 MGHDK and CDR2 SYGVNS. This CDR3 spans 16 amino acids.